A selection of T cell receptor beta chains follows, all from one sample in a study of T cells after yellow fever vaccination. TCRdb used MiXCR to reprocess the 5' RACE reads, holding one entry per CDR3 protein. Here the sample spans some 350,000 distinct CDR3 sequences, approximately 9% being singletons. Source: PBMCs, taken on the day of the first yellow fever vaccination. The receptor set was obtained from a man between 18 and 29 years old who received the YFV17D yellow fever vaccine. Each CDR3 is given with its conserved first and last residue. Fields, in order: D gene, J gene, V gene, clone size, CDR3 DNA, CDR3 protein. A D gene is named only where the DNA matches it firmly. Expanded clones are given a class, and other clones once, few, many or no size at all.

TRBD2 TRBJ2-5 TRBV20-1 NA TGCAGTGCTGACTTAGCGGGGGGCCGAGAGACCCAGTACTTC CSADLAGGRETQYF
NA TRBJ2-3 TRBV20-1 few TGCAGTGCTAGAGATCCTGGTCGCACTAGCACAGATACGCAGTATTTT CSARDPGRTSTDTQYF
TRBD1 TRBJ2-6 TRBV6-1 few TGTGCCAGCAGTACCGGGACAGGGGCTGGGGCCAACGTCCTGACTTTC CASSTGTGAGANVLTF
NA TRBJ1-2 TRBV7-9 NA TGTGCCAGCAGCTCAGATGGGGCCGGCTACACCTTC CASSSDGAGYTF
NA TRBJ1-1 TRBV12-3/TRBV12-4 NA TGTGCCAGCAGTTCCCCTTTACAGGACAAGAACACTGAAGCTTTCTTT CASSSPLQDKNTEAFF
NA TRBJ1-1 TRBV24-1 few TGTGCCACCAGTGAGCCCCGGTTGGGAGCGCCTGAAGCTTTCTTT CATSEPRLGAPEAFF
NA TRBJ2-1 TRBV12-3/TRBV12-4 many TGTGCCAGCAGTTTTACGGGGGCCGAGAATGAGCAGTTCTTC CASSFTGAENEQFF
NA TRBJ2-7 TRBV29-1 many TGCAGCGTTGAGTTACCGACAGCCTACGAGCAGTACTTC CSVELPTAYEQYF
TRBD1 TRBJ1-6 TRBV30 NA TGTGCCTGGAGTGCCCCAGGGGGCATGGATTCACCCCTCCACTTT CAWSAPGGMDSPLHF
NA TRBJ2-3 TRBV5-4 NA TGTGCCAGCAGCTTTGGACTATCGGTCTCTAGCACAGATACGCAGTATTTT CASSFGLSVSSTDTQYF